This T cell receptor beta chain was captured by sequencing in a study of identical twins. V was shortened by 0 bases and J by 0 bases, with 10 bases between the two germline ends. There are 16 residues in the CDR3. Germline CDR1 SGHRS, CDR2 YFSETQ. This clonotype occurred a few times. Each CDR3 protein gets one entry after TCRdb re-called the 5' RACE reads with MiXCR. Of roughly 350,000 distinct CDR3 sequences listed, more than 9% are singletons. The sample also formed part of further work on yellow fever vaccine responses in identical twins.

The chain uses TRBV5-1 and TRBJ2-1; no clear D. This sequence originates from a woman in her late teens or twenties in good health. Material: CD8+ T cells sorted from blood. The CDR3 reads CASSLAPRSSYNEQFF. The CDR3 nucleotides are TGCGCCAGCAGCTTGGCCCCTAGGAGCTCCTACAATGAGCAGTTCTTC.